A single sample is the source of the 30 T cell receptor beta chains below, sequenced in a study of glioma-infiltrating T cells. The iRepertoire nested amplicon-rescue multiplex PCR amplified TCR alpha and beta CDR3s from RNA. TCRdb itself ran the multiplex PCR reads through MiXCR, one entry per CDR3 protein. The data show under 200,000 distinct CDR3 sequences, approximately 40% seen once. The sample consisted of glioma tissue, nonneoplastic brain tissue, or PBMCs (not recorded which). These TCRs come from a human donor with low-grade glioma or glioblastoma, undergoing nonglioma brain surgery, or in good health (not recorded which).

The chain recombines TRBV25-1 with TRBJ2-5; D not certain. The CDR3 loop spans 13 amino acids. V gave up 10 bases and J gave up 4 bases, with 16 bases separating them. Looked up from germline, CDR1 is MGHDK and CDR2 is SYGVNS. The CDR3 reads CATTRPPTETQYF. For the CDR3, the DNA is TGTGCCACCACAAGGCCCCCCACAGAGACCCAGTACTTC.

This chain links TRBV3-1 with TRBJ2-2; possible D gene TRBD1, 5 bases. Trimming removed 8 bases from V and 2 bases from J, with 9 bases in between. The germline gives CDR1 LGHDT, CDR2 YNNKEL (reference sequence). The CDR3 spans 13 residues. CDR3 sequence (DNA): TGTGCCAGCGGTAGGGGTAACACCGGGGAGCTGTTTTTT. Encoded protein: CASGRGNTGELFF.

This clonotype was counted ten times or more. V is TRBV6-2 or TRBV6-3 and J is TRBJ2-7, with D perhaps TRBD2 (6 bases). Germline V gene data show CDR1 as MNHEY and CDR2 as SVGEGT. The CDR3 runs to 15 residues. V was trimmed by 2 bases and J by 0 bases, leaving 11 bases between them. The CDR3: CASSYTGSGSYEQYF. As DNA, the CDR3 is TGTGCCAGCAGTTACACCGGGAGCGGCTCCTACGAGCAGTACTTC.

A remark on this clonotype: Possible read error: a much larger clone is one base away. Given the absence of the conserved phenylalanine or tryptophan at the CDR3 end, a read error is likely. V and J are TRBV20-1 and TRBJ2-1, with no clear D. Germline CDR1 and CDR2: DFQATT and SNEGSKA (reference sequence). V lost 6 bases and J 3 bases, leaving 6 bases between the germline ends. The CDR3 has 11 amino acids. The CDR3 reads CSASNYNEQFL. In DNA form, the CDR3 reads TGCAGTGCGTCCAACTACAATGAGCAGTTCCTC.

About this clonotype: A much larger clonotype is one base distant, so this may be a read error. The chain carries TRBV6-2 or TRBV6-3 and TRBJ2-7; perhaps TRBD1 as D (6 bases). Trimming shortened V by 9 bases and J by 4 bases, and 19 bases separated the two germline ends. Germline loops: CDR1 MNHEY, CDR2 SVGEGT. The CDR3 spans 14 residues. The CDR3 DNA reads TGTGCCAGGAGCTCGCTGACACAGGGATACGAGCAGTACTTC. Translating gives CARSSLTQGYEQYF.

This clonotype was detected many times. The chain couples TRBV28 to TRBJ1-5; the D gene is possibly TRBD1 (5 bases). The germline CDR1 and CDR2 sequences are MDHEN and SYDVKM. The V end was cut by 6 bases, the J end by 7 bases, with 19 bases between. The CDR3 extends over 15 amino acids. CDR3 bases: TGTGCCAGCAGACAAGAGGGCGGGGAGGGGCAGCCCCAGCATTTT. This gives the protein CASRQEGGEGQPQHF.

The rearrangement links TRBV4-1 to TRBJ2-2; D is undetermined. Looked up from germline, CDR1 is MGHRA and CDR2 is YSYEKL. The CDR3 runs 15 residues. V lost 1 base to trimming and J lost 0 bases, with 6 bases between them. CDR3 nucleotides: TGCGCCAGCAGCCAAGCGCAGGCGAACACCGGGGAGCTGTTTTTT. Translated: CASSQAQANTGELFF.

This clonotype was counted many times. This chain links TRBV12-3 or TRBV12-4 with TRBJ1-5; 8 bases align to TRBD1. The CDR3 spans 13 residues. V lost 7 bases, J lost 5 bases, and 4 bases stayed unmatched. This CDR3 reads CASTVDRDQPQHF. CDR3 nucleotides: TGTGCCAGCACCGTGGACAGGGATCAGCCCCAGCATTTT.

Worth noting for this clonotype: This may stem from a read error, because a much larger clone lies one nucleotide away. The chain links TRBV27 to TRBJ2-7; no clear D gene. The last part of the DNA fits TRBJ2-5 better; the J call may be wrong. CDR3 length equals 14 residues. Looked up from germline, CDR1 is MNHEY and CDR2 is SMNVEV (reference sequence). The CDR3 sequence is CASSLSWPFETQYF. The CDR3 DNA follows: TGTGCCAGCAGTTTATCATGGCCTTTTGAGACCCAGTACTTC.

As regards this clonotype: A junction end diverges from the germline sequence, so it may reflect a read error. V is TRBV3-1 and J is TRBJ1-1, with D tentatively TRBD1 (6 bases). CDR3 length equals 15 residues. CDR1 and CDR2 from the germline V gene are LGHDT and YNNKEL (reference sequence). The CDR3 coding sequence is TGTGCCAGCAGCCAAACCCGCAGGGGCCTCACTGAATCTTTCTTT. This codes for CASSQTRRGLTESFF.

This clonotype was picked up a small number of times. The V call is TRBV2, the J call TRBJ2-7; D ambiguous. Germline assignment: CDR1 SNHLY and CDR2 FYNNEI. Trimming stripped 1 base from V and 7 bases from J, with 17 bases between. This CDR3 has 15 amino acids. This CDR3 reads CASSEDSLPQGEQYF. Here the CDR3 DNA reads TGTGCCAGCAGTGAAGATAGTCTCCCACAAGGAGAGCAGTACTTC.

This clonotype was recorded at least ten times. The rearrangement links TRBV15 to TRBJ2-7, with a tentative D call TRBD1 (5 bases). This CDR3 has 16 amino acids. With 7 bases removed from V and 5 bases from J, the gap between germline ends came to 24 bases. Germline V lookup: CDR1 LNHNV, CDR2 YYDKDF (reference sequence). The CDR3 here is CATTAGMLSRGNEQYF. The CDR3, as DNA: TGTGCCACCACCGCCGGTATGCTATCAAGGGGCAACGAGCAGTACTTC.

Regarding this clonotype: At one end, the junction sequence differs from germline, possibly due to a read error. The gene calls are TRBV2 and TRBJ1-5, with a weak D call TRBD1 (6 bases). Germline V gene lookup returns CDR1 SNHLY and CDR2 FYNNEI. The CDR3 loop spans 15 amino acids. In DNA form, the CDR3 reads TGTGCCAGCAGTGAAACCCAGGGGAACAATCAGCCCCATCATTTT. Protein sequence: CASSETQGNNQPHHF.

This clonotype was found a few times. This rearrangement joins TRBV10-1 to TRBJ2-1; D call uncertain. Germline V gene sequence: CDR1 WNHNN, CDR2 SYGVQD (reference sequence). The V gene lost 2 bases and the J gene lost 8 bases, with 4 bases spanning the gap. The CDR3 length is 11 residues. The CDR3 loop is CASSERDEQFF. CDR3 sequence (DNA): TGCGCCAGCAGTGAGCGGGATGAGCAGTTCTTC.

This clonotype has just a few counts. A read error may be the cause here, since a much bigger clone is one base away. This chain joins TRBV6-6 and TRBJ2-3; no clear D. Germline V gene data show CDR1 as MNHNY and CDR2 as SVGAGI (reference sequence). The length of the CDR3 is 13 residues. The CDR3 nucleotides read TGTGCCAGCAGTTACTCGGGCACAGATAAGCAGTATTTT. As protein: CASSYSGTDKQYF.

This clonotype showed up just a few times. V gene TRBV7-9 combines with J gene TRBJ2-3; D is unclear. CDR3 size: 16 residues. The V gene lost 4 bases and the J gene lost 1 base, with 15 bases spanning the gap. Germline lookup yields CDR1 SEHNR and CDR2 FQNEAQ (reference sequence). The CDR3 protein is CASSSNLGSGTDTQYF. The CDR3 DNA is TGTGCCAGCAGCTCCAATCTGGGATCTGGCACAGATACGCAGTATTTT.

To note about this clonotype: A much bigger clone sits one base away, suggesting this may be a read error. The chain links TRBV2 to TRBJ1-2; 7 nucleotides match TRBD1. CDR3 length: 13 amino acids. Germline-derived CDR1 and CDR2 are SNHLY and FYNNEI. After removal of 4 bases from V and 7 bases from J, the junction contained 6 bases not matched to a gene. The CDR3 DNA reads TGTGCCAGCAGTGGGCGGAGGGGGCCTGGCTACACCTTC. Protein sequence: CASSGRRGPGYTF.

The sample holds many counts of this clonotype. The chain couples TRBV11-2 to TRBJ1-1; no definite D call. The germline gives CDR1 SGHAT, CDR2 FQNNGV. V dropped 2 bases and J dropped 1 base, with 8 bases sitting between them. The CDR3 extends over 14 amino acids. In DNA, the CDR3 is TGTGCCAGCAGCTTATCTACGGGGAACACTGAAGCTTTCTTT. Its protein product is CASSLSTGNTEAFF.

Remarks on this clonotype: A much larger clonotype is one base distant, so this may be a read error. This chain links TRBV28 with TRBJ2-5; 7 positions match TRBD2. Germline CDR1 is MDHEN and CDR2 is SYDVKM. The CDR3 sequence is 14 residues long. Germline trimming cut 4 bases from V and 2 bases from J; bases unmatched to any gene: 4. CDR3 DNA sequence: TGTGCCAGCAGTTATGTGGGAGGGCAAGAGACCCAGTACTTC. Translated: CASSYVGGQETQYF.

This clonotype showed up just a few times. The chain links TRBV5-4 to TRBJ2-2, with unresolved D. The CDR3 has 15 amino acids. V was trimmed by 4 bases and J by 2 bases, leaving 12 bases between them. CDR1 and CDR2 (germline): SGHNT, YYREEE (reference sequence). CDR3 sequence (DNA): TGTGCCAGCAGCGGCCGCACCTTAAACACCGGGGAGCTGTTTTTT. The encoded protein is CASSGRTLNTGELFF.

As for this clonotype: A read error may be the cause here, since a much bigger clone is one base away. The CDR3 DNA is TGTGCCAGCGTCGGACTGAACAATCAGCCCAAGCATTTT. Translating it yields CASVGLNNQPKHF. V is TRBV6-1 and J is TRBJ1-5; no reliable D call. CDR1 and CDR2 from the germline V gene are MNHNS and SASEGT. There are 13 residues in the CDR3.

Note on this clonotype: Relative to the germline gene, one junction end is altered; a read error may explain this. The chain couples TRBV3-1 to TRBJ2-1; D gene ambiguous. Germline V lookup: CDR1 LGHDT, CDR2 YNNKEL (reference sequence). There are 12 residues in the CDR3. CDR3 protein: CARSQDIREQFF. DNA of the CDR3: TGTGCCAGAAGCCAAGATATAAGGGAGCAGTTCTTC.

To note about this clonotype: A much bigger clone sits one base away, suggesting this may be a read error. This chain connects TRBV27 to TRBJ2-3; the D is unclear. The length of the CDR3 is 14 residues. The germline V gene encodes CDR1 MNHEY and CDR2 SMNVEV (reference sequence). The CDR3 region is CAGSFGSKRDTQYF. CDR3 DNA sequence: TGTGCCGGCAGTTTCGGTAGTAAGCGAGATACGCAGTATTTT.

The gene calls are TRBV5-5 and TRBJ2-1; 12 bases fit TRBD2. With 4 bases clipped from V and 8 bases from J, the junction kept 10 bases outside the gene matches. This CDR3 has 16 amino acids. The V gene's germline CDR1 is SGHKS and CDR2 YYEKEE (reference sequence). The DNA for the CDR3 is TGTGCCAGCAGCGCGCGACTAGCGGGAGAGGTTTATGAGCAGTTCTTC. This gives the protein CASSARLAGEVYEQFF. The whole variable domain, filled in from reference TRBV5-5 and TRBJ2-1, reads DAGVTQSPTHLIKTRGQQVTLRCSPISGHKSVSWYQQVLGQGPQFIFQYYEKEERGRGNFPDRFSARQFPNYSSELNVNALLLGDSALYLCASSARLAGEVYEQFFGPGTRLTVL.

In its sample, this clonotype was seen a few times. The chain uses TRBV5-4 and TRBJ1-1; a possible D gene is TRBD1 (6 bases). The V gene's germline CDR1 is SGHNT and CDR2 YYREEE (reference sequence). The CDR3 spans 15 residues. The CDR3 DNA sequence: TGTTCGACCTCCTCAAGGGCAGGGGTGGCCACTGAAGCTTTCTTT. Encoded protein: CSTSSRAGVATEAFF.

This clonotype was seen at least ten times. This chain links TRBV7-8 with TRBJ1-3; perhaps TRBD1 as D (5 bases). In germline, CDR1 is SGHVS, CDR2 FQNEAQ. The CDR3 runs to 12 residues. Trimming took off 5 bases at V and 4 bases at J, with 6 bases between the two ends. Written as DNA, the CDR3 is TGTGCCAGCAGCAGGACAGGAAACACCATATATTTT. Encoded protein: CASSRTGNTIYF.

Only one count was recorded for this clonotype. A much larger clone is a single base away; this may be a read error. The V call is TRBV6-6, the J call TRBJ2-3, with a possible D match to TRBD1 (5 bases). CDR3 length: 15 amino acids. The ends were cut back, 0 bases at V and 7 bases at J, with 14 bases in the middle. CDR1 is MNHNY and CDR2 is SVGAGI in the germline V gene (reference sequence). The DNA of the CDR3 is TGTGCCAGCAGTTACTCGGGGCAGGCACCATATACGCAGTATTTT. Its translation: CASSYSGQAPYTQYF.

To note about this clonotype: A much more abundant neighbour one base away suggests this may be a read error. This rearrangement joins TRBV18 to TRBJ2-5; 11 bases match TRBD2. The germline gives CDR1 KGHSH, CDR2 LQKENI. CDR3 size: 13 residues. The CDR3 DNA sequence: TGTGCCAGCTCGACTAGCGGGGAAGAGAACCAGTACTTC. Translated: CASSTSGEENQYF.

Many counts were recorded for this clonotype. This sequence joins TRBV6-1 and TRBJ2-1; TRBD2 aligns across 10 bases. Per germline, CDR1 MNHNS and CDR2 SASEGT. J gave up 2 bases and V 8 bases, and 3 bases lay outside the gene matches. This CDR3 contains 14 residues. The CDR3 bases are TGTGCCAGCGGAGCGGGAGGGCCCTACAATGAGCAGTTCTTC. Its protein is CASGAGGPYNEQFF.

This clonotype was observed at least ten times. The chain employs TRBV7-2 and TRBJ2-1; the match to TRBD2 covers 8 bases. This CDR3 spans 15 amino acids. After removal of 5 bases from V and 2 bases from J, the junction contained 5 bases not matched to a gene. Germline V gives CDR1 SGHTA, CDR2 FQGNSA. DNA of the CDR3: TGTGCCAGCAGCGCAGAACTAGCGGCCTACAATGAGCAGTTCTTC. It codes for CASSAELAAYNEQFF.